The sequence of this TCR beta chain was determined in a study of blood T cell repertoires in COVID-19. The CDR3 contains 14 residues. Germline V gene data show CDR1 as SGHTA and CDR2 as FQGNSA. Deletions cut 5 bases from V and 9 bases from J, with 17 bases between. Sequencing used immunoSEQ multiplex PCR; TCRdb keeps in-frame clones, though not all of them. This table has more than 200,000 clones, around 89% appearing once. This clone has just one count. The clonotype originates from a man between 65 and 80 years old with acute or convalescent COVID-19. Sequencing was done on a sample of peripheral blood. The J gene is TRBJ2-1, the V gene TRBV7-2; D might be TRBD2 (6 bases). CDR3 in amino acids: CASSLPGVRSEQFF. The DNA of the CDR3 is TGTGCCAGCAGCCTACCGGGGGTGAGGTCTGAGCAGTTCTTC.